Sequencing of this T cell receptor (beta chain) was carried out in a study of blood T cell repertoires in COVID-19. About the study: Researchers got acute and convalescent COVID-19 samples from the United States, Italy and Spain.

Participants came from fewer than 25 US areas, aged roughly 18 to 100 years. The CDR3 has 18 residues. Germline loops: CDR1 SGHRS, CDR2 YFSETQ. Trimming took off 2 bases at V and 0 bases at J, with 20 bases between the two ends. In the authors' workflow: Counts of nucleated cells, estimated from reference gene primer amplification, were obtained. The assay was immunoSEQ multiplex PCR, and TCRdb's table has in-frame clones only and misses some. The V and J calls and the clone size are those of that table, but D and trimming were determined from the DNA. The sample records about 440,000 clones, 70% to 90% being singletons.

This rearrangement joins TRBV5-1 to TRBJ1-1; D not certain. Sequencing was done on a sample of PBMCs or T cells enriched from blood (not recorded which). The TCR sequence derives from a young woman with acute COVID-19. The CDR3 sequence is CASSFAAVITLLNTEAFF. The CDR3 DNA is TGCGCCAGCAGCTTTGCGGCGGTTATAACACTCCTGAACACTGAAGCTTTCTTT.